The 7 T cell receptor beta chains below all came from one sample that was sequenced in a study of identical twins. In TCRdb, the 5' RACE reads were re-called with MiXCR into one record per CDR3 protein. Here the sample spans 250,000 to 350,000 distinct CDR3 sequences, around 9.7% being singletons. Separately, the same data were catalogued under a study of yellow fever vaccine responses in identical twins.

Sequencing was carried out using CD8+ T cells sorted from blood. These receptors originate from a woman aged 18 to 35 in good health.

The chain carries TRBV30 and TRBJ1-1; 7 positions agree with TRBD1. This CDR3 region has 13 residues. Germline CDR1 and CDR2: GTSNPN and SVGIG (reference sequence). V lost 8 bases, J lost 3 bases, and 9 bases stayed unmatched. CDR3 amino acids: CATTGDRYTEAFF. Here the CDR3 DNA reads TGTGCCACCACAGGGGATAGGTACACTGAAGCTTTCTTT.

This clonotype was counted many times. The CDR3 coding sequence is TGTGCCAGCAGTTACTCTCGGGGCGATAGCACAGATACGCAGTATTTT. Encoded protein: CASSYSRGDSTDTQYF. The chain is built from TRBV6-5 and TRBJ2-3; D is possibly TRBD1 or TRBD2 (5 bases each). The CDR3 has 16 amino acids. The ends were cut back, 0 bases at V and 0 bases at J, with 10 bases in the middle. Germline V gives CDR1 MNHEY, CDR2 SVGAGI.

The chain joins TRBV4-3 to TRBJ2-3; maybe TRBD2 (7 bases). The CDR3 loop spans 17 amino acids. Per germline, CDR1 LGHNA and CDR2 YSLEER. V lost 0 bases and J lost 1, with 14 bases in between. The DNA of the CDR3 is TGCGCCAGCAGCCAAGATAGGGGGGGCGCCGGCACAGATACGCAGTATTTT. Translation gives CASSQDRGGAGTDTQYF.

The J gene is TRBJ2-5, the V gene TRBV11-2; D not certain. Germline V gene lookup returns CDR1 SGHAT and CDR2 FQNNGV. The V gene lost 3 bases and the J gene lost 2 bases, with 13 bases spanning the gap. The length of the CDR3 is 15 residues. The CDR3 loop is CASSFVGFGQETQYF. Here the CDR3 DNA reads TGTGCCAGCAGCTTCGTGGGGTTCGGACAAGAGACCCAGTACTTC.

This clonotype was counted many times. The chain carries TRBV7-9 and TRBJ2-7, with no clear D. Trimming left V 4 bases short and J 3 bases short, with 7 bases between. The CDR3 consists of 12 residues. The V gene's germline CDR1 is SEHNR and CDR2 FQNEAQ (reference sequence). CDR3 residues: CASSWSDYEQYF. CDR3 nucleotides: TGTGCCAGCAGCTGGAGCGACTACGAGCAGTACTTC.

This clonotype occurred a few times. This chain links TRBV15 with TRBJ2-1; 13 nucleotides agree with TRBD2. The V segment lost 9 bases and the J segment 7 bases; nucleotides outside the gene matches: 6. The CDR3 has 14 amino acids. Germline V gene data show CDR1 as LNHNV and CDR2 as YYDKDF (reference sequence). CDR3 residues: CATRTSGSNNEQFF. Here the CDR3 DNA reads TGTGCCACTCGGACTAGCGGGAGTAATAATGAGCAGTTCTTC. The full variable domain, in which reference TRBV15 and TRBJ2-1 provide the parts outside the CDR3, is DAMVIQNPRYQVTQFGKPVTLSCSQTLNHNVMYWYQQKSSQAPKLLFHYYDKDFNNEADTPDNFQSRRPNTSFCFLDIRSPGLGDTAMYLCATRTSGSNNEQFFGPGTRLTVL.

This sequence joins TRBV7-9 and TRBJ2-7, with D perhaps matching TRBD2 (6 bases). Germline V gives CDR1 SEHNR, CDR2 FQNEAQ (reference sequence). The length of the CDR3 is 13 residues. Trimming took 1 base from V and 6 from J, leaving 10 bases between them. The CDR3 DNA follows: TGTGCCAGCAGCTTAGAGGAGGGAATCGAGCAGTACTTC. Translating gives CASSLEEGIEQYF.